A selection of T cell receptor beta chains follows, all from one sample in a study of shared clonotypes between healthy human individuals. Assay: immunoSEQ multiplex PCR; the TCRdb copy retains only in-frame clones and omits some. The sample carries more than 450,000 clones, around 79% recorded once. The specimen was PBMCs. These receptor sequences come from a middle-aged woman in good health. Some clones in this sample may be carry-over from other donors' samples. Both conserved end residues are part of each CDR3. A D gene is named only where the DNA matches it firmly. Rows may omit the clone size; those that give it use once, few, many or a size class.

TRBJ1-4,TRBV18,NA,NA,CASSQGGENEKLFF,TGTGCCAGCTCACAGGGAGGGGAAAATGAAAAACTGTTTTTT
TRBJ1-6,TRBV20-1,NA,NA,CSASGGRALHF,TGCAGTGCCTCTGGGGGAAGGGCCCTCCACTTT
TRBJ2-5,TRBV2,NA,NA,CASSALQETQYF,TGTGCCAGCAGTGCCCTTCAAGAGACCCAGTACTTC
TRBJ1-2,TRBV4-3,NA,NA,CASSQGGSGGYTF,TGCGCCAGCAGCCAAGGGGGTTCGGGGGGCTACACCTTC
TRBJ2-2,TRBV19,NA,NA,CASKWGDTGELFF,TGTGCCAGTAAGTGGGGAGACACCGGGGAGCTGTTTTTT
TRBJ2-3,TRBV7-3,NA,TRBD2,CASSLNPASGSTDTQYF,TGTGCCAGCAGCTTAAACCCAGCTAGCGGGAGCACAGATACGCAGTATTTT
TRBJ1-2,TRBV7-3,NA,NA,CASSHGRGGGYTF,TGTGCCAGCAGTCACGGGAGGGGCGGAGGCTACACCTTC
TRBJ2-5,TRBV5-1,NA,NA,CASSLAVSAQETQYF,TGCGCCAGCAGCTTGGCGGTCAGCGCCCAAGAGACCCAGTACTTC
TRBJ2-3,TRBV6-5,NA,TRBD2,CASSRTSGSYTQYF,TGTGCCAGCAGCCGGACTAGCGGGAGTTATACGCAGTATTTT
TRBJ1-1,TRBV4-1,NA,NA,CASSQEGTPNTEAFF,TGCGCCAGCAGCCAAGAGGGGACACCGAACACTGAAGCTTTCTTT
TRBJ1-3,TRBV9,once,NA,CASSEGLRNTIYF,TGTGCCAGCAGCGAGGGACTCCGAAACACCATATATTTT
TRBJ2-1,TRBV6-1,few,TRBD2,CASSVGTGTSGNNEQFF,TGTGCCAGCAGTGTGGGGACGGGGACTAGCGGAAACAATGAGCAGTTCTTC
TRBJ1-2,TRBV4-1,NA,NA,CASSQVVGIEGYTF,TGCGCCAGCAGCCAAGTAGTAGGGATAGAGGGCTACACCTTC
TRBJ2-2,TRBV21-1,NA,NA,CASMADFGGELFF,TGTGCCAGCATGGCAGACTTTGGGGGGGAGCTGTTTTTT
TRBJ2-3,TRBV4-2,NA,TRBD2,CASSPGPGGTDTQYF,TGTGCCAGTTCTCCGGGACCGGGAGGGACAGATACGCAGTATTTT
TRBJ2-3,TRBV29-1,NA,NA,CSDQGWGTDTQYF,TGCAGCGACCAGGGGTGGGGCACAGATACGCAGTATTTT
TRBJ2-5,TRBV30,NA,NA,CAWSPRSGRETQYF,TGTGCCTGGAGCCCCCGGAGTGGAAGGGAGACCCAGTACTTC
TRBJ1-1,TRBV7-2,NA,TRBD1,CASSLASTGGKTEAFF,TGTGCCAGCAGCTTAGCTAGCACAGGGGGGAAGACTGAAGCTTTCTTT
TRBJ2-1,TRBV6-4,NA,NA,CASSGTESSYNEQFF,TGTGCCAGCAGTGGGACGGAGAGCTCCTACAATGAGCAGTTCTTC
TRBJ1-2,TRBV28,NA,NA,CASIPPGTKGGYTF,TGTGCCAGCATCCCGCCGGGGACAAAAGGGGGCTACACCTTC
TRBJ2-3,TRBV7-2,NA,TRBD2,CASTRASGSVTDTQYF,TGTGCCTCCACAAGGGCTAGCGGGAGTGTAACAGATACGCAGTATTTT
TRBJ1-1,TRBV30,few,NA,CAWRGRRTGNTEAFF,TGTGCCTGGAGGGGGAGGCGGACCGGGAACACTGAAGCTTTCTTT
TRBJ2-6,TRBV19,NA,NA,CASSAASGANVLTF,TGTGCCAGTAGTGCAGCTTCTGGGGCCAACGTCCTGACTTTC
TRBJ2-3,TRBV7-2,NA,NA,CASSTTRDTQYF,TGTGCCAGCAGCACAACGCGGGATACGCAGTATTTT
TRBJ2-4,TRBV11-2,once,NA,CASRKSSYKKLAKNIQYF,TGTGCCAGCAGAAAGAGTAGCTACAAAAAATTAGCCAAAAACATTCAGTACTTC
TRBJ2-3,TRBV19,few,TRBD1,CASSQDRGKDTQYF,TGTGCCAGTAGCCAAGACAGGGGGAAAGATACGCAGTATTTT
TRBJ2-1,TRBV2,NA,NA,CASSELGVGQFF,TGTGCCAGCAGTGAATTGGGAGTGGGGCAGTTCTTC
TRBJ2-7,TRBV29-1,NA,TRBD1,CSVQRTGGEQYF,TGCAGCGTTCAGCGGACAGGGGGCGAGCAGTACTTC
TRBJ2-7,TRBV4-1,NA,TRBD2,CASSQTRLATEQYF,TGCGCCAGCAGCCAAACACGACTAGCAACCGAGCAGTACTTC
TRBJ2-1,TRBV6-1,NA,TRBD1,CASSEDRHNEQFF,TGTGCCAGCAGTGAGGACAGGCACAATGAGCAGTTCTTC
TRBJ2-3,TRBV6-4,NA,NA,CASSFSLGDTQYF,TGTGCCAGCAGTTTCTCCCTCGGAGATACGCAGTATTTT
TRBJ1-4,TRBV6-6,NA,TRBD1,CASSPGTGLGGKLFF,TGTGCCAGCAGTCCCGGGACAGGGCTGGGAGGGAAACTGTTTTTT
TRBJ2-1,TRBV9,NA,NA,CASTLDGVGYNEQFF,TGTGCCAGCACCCTCGACGGGGTTGGTTACAATGAGCAGTTCTTC
TRBJ1-4,TRBV5-4,once,NA,CASSRAGPTNEKLFF,TGTGCCAGCAGCCGGGCGGGCCCAACTAATGAAAAACTGTTTTTT
TRBJ2-1,TRBV5-1,NA,NA,CASSPTLMSSYNEQFF,TGCGCCAGCAGCCCCACCCTGATGAGCTCCTACAATGAGCAGTTCTTC